This TCR beta chain was identified in a study of T cells after yellow fever vaccination. As for the study in general: Fractions containing few cells were prepared with SMART-Seq v4 Ultra Low Input.

TCRdb reprocessed the 5' RACE reads via MiXCR and lists one record per CDR3 protein. The top ten hold around 19% of the sample, which has approximately 350,000 distinct CDR3 sequences, roughly 11% seen once. V lost 2 bases to trimming and J lost 9 bases, with 11 bases between them. Germline CDR1 SGHDN, CDR2 FVKESK. This CDR3 comprises 12 residues. This clonotype was recorded a few times. Its antigen remains unidentified. Whole-study findings and limits: Although most clonotypes did not, a small share appeared in both CD4 and CD8 compartments. Contaminants from the bulk population, in the form of abundant clonotypes, could be found in FACS-sorted repertoires.

This clonotype was obtained from a man in his late teens or twenties who received the YFV17D yellow fever vaccine. V and J are TRBV14 and TRBJ2-7; a possible D gene is TRBD1 (6 bases). The sample here was PBMCs, taken on the day of the first yellow fever vaccination. CDR3 loop: CASSQSSGVQYF. CDR3 DNA sequence: TGTGCCAGCAGCCAAAGTTCAGGGGTGCAGTACTTC.